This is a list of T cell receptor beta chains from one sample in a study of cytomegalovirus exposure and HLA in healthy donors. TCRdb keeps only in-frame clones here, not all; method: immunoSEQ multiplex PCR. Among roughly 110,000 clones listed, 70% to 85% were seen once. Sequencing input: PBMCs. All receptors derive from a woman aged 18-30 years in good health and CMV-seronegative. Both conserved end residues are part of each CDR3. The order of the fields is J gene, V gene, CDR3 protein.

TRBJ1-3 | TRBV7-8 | CASSANRGTSFRNTIYF
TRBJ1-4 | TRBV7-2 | CASSLGQRNEKLFF
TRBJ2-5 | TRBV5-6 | CASSLRRGIQETQYF
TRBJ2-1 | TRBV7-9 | CASSLGGLAEHYNEQFF
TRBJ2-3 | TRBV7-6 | CASSRETSTTQYF
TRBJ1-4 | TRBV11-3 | CASSFGPVRGKLFF
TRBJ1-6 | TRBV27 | CASNKQLSYNSPLHF
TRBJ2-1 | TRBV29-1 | CSAVRYLDGSSYNEQFF
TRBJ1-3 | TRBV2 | CASIPTGRAGNTIYF
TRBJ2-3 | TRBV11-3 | CASSLRGSGGTDPQYF
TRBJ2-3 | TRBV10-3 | CAISGHLSTDTQYF
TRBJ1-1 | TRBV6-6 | CASSFDRVETEAFF
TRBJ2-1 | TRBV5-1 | CASSLEALAGEDEQFF
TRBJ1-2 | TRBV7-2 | CASSLDRGNYGYTF
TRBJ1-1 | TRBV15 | CATSRDSREEKAFF
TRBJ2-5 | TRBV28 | CASTDSVLETQYF
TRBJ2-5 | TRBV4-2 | CASSQETGQGVETQYF
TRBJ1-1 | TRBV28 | CASSLPRGQFTMNTEAFF
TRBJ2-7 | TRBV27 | CASSPPTGGGEQYF
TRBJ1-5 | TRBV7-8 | CASRNGGGHQPQHF
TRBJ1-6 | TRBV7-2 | CASSFTGTGGNSPLHF
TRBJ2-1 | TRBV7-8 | CASSFSQGLARNEQFF
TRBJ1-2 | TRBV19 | CASSIDGGEGYTF
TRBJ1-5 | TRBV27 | CASSIRDRSQPQHF
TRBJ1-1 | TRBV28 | CASSFRVTEAFF
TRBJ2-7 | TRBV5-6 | CASSSGTGSSYEQYF
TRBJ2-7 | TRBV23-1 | CASSQEQDRGGHEQYF
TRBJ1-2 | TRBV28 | CAILQGNNYGYTF
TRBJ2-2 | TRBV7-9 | CASSGRGLSGEVFF
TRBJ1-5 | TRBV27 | CASSNLPGGNQPQHF
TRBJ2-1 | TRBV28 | CASSPGVNEQFF
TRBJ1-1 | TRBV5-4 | CASSQRDRGTEAFF
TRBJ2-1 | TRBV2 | CASFALGSRGEQFF